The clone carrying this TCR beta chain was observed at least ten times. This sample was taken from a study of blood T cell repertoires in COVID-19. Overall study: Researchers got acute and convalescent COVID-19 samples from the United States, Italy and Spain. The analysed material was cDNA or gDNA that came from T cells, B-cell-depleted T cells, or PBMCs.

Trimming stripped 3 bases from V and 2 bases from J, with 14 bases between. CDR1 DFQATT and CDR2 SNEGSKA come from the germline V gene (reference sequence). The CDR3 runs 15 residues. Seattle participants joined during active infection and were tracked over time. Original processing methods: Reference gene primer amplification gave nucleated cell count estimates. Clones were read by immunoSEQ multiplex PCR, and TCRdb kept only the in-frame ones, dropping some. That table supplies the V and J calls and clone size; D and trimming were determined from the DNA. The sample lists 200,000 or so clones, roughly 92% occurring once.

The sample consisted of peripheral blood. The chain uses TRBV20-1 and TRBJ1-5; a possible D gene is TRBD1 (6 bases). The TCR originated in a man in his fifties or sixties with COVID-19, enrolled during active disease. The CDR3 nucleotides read TGCAGTGCTAGTGAGGGGGGGTTGGGCAATCAGCCCCAGCATTTT. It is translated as CSASEGGLGNQPQHF.